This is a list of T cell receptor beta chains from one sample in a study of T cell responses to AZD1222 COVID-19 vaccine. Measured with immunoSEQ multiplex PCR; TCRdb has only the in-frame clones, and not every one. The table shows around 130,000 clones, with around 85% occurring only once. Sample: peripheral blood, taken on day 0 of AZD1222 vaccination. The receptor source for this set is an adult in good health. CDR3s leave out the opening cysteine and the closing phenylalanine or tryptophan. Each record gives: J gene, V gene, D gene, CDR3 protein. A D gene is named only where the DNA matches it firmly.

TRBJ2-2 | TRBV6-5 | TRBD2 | ASTPGLANTGELF
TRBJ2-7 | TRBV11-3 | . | ASSSTYEQY
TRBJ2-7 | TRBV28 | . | ASSLENEQY
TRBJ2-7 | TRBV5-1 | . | ASSFLSRGDEQY
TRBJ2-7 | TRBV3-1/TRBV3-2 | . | ASSPAGTMTYEQY
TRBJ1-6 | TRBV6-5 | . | ASGIYSEGSPLH
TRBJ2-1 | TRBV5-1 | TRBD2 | ASSLDLASGYNEQF
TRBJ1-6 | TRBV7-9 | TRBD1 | ASSPSSGQGDSPLH
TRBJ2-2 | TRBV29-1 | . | SVRTGITGELF
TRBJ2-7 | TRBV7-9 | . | ASNLAGSYEQY
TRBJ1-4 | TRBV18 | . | ASSPPEAANEKLF
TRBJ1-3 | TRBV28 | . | ASSFREAIY
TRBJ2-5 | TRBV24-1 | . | ATSDLDSREETQY
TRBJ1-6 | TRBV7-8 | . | ASSLTRAGSPLH
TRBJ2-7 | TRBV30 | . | AWSRDRPYEQY
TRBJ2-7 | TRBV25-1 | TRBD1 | ASSDRQGTEQY
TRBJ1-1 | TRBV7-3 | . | ASSSSRNTEAF
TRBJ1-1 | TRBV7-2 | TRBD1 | ASSIDRVNTEAF
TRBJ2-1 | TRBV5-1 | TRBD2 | ASSPGTSGRSEQF
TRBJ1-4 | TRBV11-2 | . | ASSSTGYNEKLF
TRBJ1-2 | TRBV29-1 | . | SGYQQGVTGNYGYT
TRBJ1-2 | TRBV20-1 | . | SASRQTYGYT
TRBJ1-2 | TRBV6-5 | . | ASSSRREAANYGYT
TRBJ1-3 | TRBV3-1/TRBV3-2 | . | ASSQEKANTIY
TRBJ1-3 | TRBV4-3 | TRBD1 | ASSQDGQGRDTIY
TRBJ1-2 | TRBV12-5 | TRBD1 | AIQGVVSPNYGYT
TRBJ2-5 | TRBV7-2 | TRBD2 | ASSLWGGGGSSN
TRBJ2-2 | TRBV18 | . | ASSPVSVRANTGELF
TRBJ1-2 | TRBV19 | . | ASSVRGPDDMGGYT
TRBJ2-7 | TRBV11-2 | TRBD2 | ASSPGTTHYEQY
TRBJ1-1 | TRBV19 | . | ASTQEDLNTEAF
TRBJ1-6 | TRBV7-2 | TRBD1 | ASSSQGDRARSPLH
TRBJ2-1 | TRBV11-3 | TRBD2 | ASTLPRSGRAYEQF
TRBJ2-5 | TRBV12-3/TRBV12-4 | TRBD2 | ASSVAGETQY
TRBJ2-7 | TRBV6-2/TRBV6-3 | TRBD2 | ASSSPGEAGGYEQY
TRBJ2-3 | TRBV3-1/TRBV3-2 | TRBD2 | ASSRTSGGTSTDTQY